The 22 T cell receptor beta chains reported below all come from one sample, sequenced in a study of blood T cell repertoires in COVID-19. Only in-frame clones appear in the TCRdb table, and some are missing; sequencing was by immunoSEQ multiplex PCR. The sample lists some 150,000 clones, 70% to 90% occurring once. The sequenced sample consisted of peripheral blood. The receptors here all came from a man aged 55 to 69 with active or convalescent COVID-19.

The rearrangement joins TRBV5-8 to TRBJ2-1, with TRBD2 matching over 10 bases. J was trimmed by 2 bases and V by 0 bases; bases with no gene match: 2. This CDR3 contains 16 residues. Germline V gene lookup returns CDR1 SGHTS and CDR2 YDEGEE. The chain's CDR3 is CASSLGLAGTYNEQFF. CDR3 nucleotide sequence: TGTGCCAGCAGCTTGGGACTAGCGGGCACCTACAATGAGCAGTTCTTC.

The V and J genes are TRBV2 and TRBJ1-1; D unclear. V lost 5 bases and J 3 bases, leaving 4 bases between the germline ends. This CDR3 spans 11 amino acids. CDR1 is SNHLY and CDR2 is FYNNEI in the germline V gene. CDR3 DNA sequence: TGTGCCAGCAGTCAGTACACTGAAGCTTTCTTT. It encodes CASSQYTEAFF.

This clone was counted between two and nine times. The V call is TRBV28, the J call TRBJ1-1; no definite D call. The CDR3 spans 14 residues. Germline V CDR1 and CDR2: MDHEN, SYDVKM. The V end was cut by 8 bases, the J end by 1 base, with 14 bases between. The CDR3 here is CASYYSGQNTEAFF. DNA of the CDR3: TGTGCCAGCTACTATAGCGGTCAGAACACTGAAGCTTTCTTT.

The rearrangement links TRBV29-1 to TRBJ2-3; perhaps TRBD2 as D (5 bases). Germline CDR1 reads SQVTM; CDR2 reads ANQGSEA. CDR3 size: 14 residues. Trimming removed 6 bases from V and 2 bases from J, with 15 bases in between. The CDR3 DNA reads TGCAGCGTCCGAGAGGGTCTTTACACAGATACGCAGTATTTT. Residues: CSVREGLYTDTQYF.

The chain employs TRBV28 and TRBJ2-3; 11 bases match TRBD2. Germline CDR1 MDHEN, CDR2 SYDVKM. CDR3 size: 17 residues. V shed 5 bases, J shed 0 bases, and the junction held 7 bases outside the gene matches. The chain's CDR3 is CASSPHRTSGSTDTQYF. In DNA form, the CDR3 reads TGTGCCAGCAGTCCCCATCGGACTAGCGGGAGCACAGATACGCAGTATTTT.

The chain combines TRBV7-9 with TRBJ2-3; D perhaps matches TRBD1 (6 bases). The CDR3 sequence is 14 residues long. Trimming shortened V by 6 bases and J by 2 bases, and 12 bases separated the two germline ends. CDR1 is SEHNR and CDR2 is FQNEAQ in the germline V gene (reference sequence). CDR3: CASRLDRDTDTQYF. As DNA, the CDR3 is TGTGCCAGCAGGTTGGACAGAGACACAGATACGCAGTATTTT.

This clone was observed once. This rearrangement joins TRBV7-6 to TRBJ1-6; D remains ambiguous. Trimming stripped 2 bases from V and 9 bases from J, with 14 bases between. The CDR3 has 15 residues. The V gene's germline CDR1 is SGHVS and CDR2 FNYEAQ. The CDR3 loop is CASSLSAGRGSPLHF. DNA of the CDR3: TGTGCCAGCAGCTTAAGTGCGGGTAGAGGTTCACCCCTCCACTTT. The full variable domain, with the rest looked up from reference TRBV7-6 and TRBJ1-6, is GAGVSQSPRYKVTKRGQDVALRCDPISGHVSLYWYRQALGQGPEFLTYFNYEAQQDKSGLPNDRFSAERPEGSISTLTIQRTEQRDSAMYRCASSLSAGRGSPLHFGNGTRLTVT.

The rearrangement uses TRBV4-2 and TRBJ2-5, with 7 nucleotides matching TRBD1. Trimming at V came to 4 bases and at J to 4 bases, leaving 12 bases not matched to a gene. The germline V gene encodes CDR1 LGHNA and CDR2 YNFKEQ. This CDR3 is built from 16 residues. The CDR3 DNA is TGTGCCAGCAGCCCCCGGGACAGCCTGAGTAGAGAGACCCAGTACTTC. Its translation is CASSPRDSLSRETQYF.

The chain joins TRBV28 to TRBJ2-7; TRBD2 might be the D (5 bases). Trimming removed 5 bases from V and 3 bases from J, with 17 bases in between. The V gene's germline CDR1 is MDHEN and CDR2 SYDVKM. The CDR3 consists of 15 residues. This CDR3 reads CASSKQAGVHYEQYF. The CDR3 DNA sequence: TGTGCCAGCAGTAAGCAGGCCGGGGTTCACTACGAGCAGTACTTC.

J is TRBJ2-5 and V is TRBV10-3; a weak D match, TRBD1 (5 bases). V lost 4 bases to trimming and J lost 6 bases, with 27 bases between them. This CDR3 comprises 18 residues. Germline CDR1 is ENHRY and CDR2 is SYGVKD. The CDR3 bases are TGTGCCATCAGTGTTGGTCTCCGCGGTCCAGGGATGGAGAAGACCCAGTACTTC. Translation: CAISVGLRGPGMEKTQYF.

This chain joins TRBV7-2 and TRBJ1-1; a weak D match, TRBD1 (6 bases). CDR1 is SGHTA and CDR2 is FQGNSA in the germline V gene. Between the trimmed V and J ends, which lost 1 base and 1 base, there was a span of 7 bases. The CDR3 covers 14 residues. The CDR3 DNA reads TGTGCCAGCAGCTTAGGGACAGAGAACACTGAAGCTTTCTTT. It encodes CASSLGTENTEAFF.

The rearrangement joins TRBV12-3 or TRBV12-4 to TRBJ2-7; D unclear. CDR3 length equals 12 residues. The V end lost 2 bases, the J end lost 4 bases, and 6 bases lay between the germline ends. CDR3 coding DNA: TGTGCCAGCAGTTTATTGCGGTACGAGCAGTACTTC. Residues: CASSLLRYEQYF.

The chain has TRBV11-3 and TRBJ2-2; the D is unclear. Germline CDR1 reads SGHNT; CDR2 reads YENEEA. The CDR3 contains 13 residues. V lost 7 bases and J 3 bases, leaving 9 bases between the germline ends. The CDR3 nucleotides are TGTGCCAGCATGGAGCCCCACACCGGGGAGCTGTTTTTT. It codes for CASMEPHTGELFF.

This rearrangement joins TRBV9 to TRBJ2-5; 11 bases agree with TRBD2. Germline V gives CDR1 SGDLS, CDR2 YYNGEE. This CDR3 comprises 17 residues. The V and J ends lost 3 bases and 4 bases, in that order; junction bases with no gene match: 11. DNA for the CDR3: TGTGCCAGCAGCGACGGGACTAGCGGACCATACCGAGAGACCCAGTACTTC. Translation gives CASSDGTSGPYRETQYF.

The chain couples TRBV2 to TRBJ2-5; D is undetermined. Germline V gene sequence: CDR1 SNHLY, CDR2 FYNNEI. The CDR3 extends over 16 amino acids. Trimming stripped 7 bases from V and 1 base from J, with 19 bases between. CDR3 region: CASTERLTWAQETQYF. In DNA form, the CDR3 reads TGTGCCAGCACCGAACGTCTCACTTGGGCCCAAGAGACCCAGTACTTC.

The CDR3: CASSISGLFSNQPQHF. For the CDR3, the DNA is TGTGCCAGTAGTATCTCAGGACTGTTTAGCAATCAGCCCCAGCATTTT. The chain links TRBV19 to TRBJ1-5; D call uncertain. Germline V gene lookup returns CDR1 LNHDA and CDR2 SQIVND (reference sequence). This CDR3 is 16 amino acids long. V lost 3 bases, J lost 0 bases, and 12 bases lay in between.

This clone was observed a single time. The CDR3 is CASSQEASGNYEQYF. The CDR3 DNA sequence: TGCGCCAGCAGCCAAGAGGCTAGCGGGAACTACGAGCAGTACTTC. The chain links TRBV4-1 to TRBJ2-7; 9 nucleotides align to TRBD2. V was clipped by 0 bases and J by 3 bases; unmatched bases: 3. CDR3 size: 15 residues. The germline V gene encodes CDR1 MGHRA and CDR2 YSYEKL.

V is TRBV9 and J is TRBJ2-7; TRBD1 aligns across 7 bases. The CDR3 totals 17 residues. CDR1 is SGDLS and CDR2 is YYNGEE in the germline V gene. V was clipped by 3 bases and J by 5 bases; unmatched bases: 17. CDR3 in DNA: TGTGCCAGCAGCGCACCCTTAGGACAGGAGGTTCTCAACGAGCAGTACTTC. Protein: CASSAPLGQEVLNEQYF.

CDR3 sequence: CASSPGQGAAFF. CDR3 DNA: TGCGCCAGCAGCCCGGGACAGGGCGCCGCTTTCTTT. V usage is TRBV5-1 and J usage is TRBJ1-1, with 9 bases fitting TRBD1. Per germline, CDR1 SGHRS and CDR2 YFSETQ. J lost 11 bases, V lost 4 bases, and 6 bases had no gene match. This CDR3 region has 12 residues.

This chain uses TRBV6-5 with TRBJ2-1; 7 bases fit TRBD2. The junction had 5 bases not matched to a gene; V was cut back by 8 bases and J by 4 bases. This CDR3 is 13 amino acids long. The germline V gene encodes CDR1 MNHEY and CDR2 SVGAGI. CDR3 bases: TGTGCCAGCCAACGGGGGGAGTACAATGAGCAGTTCTTC. The encoded protein is CASQRGEYNEQFF.

The chain couples TRBV7-8 to TRBJ1-2, with TRBD1 matching over 8 bases. J was trimmed by 6 bases and V by 5 bases; bases with no gene match: 11. The CDR3 covers 15 residues. The germline V gene has CDR1 SGHVS and CDR2 FQNEAQ. The chain's CDR3 is CASSLIAGGPDGYTF. In nucleotides, the CDR3 is TGTGCCAGCAGCCTAATTGCAGGGGGCCCCGATGGCTACACCTTC.

This chain connects TRBV9 to TRBJ2-1, with TRBD2 matching 11 bases. Germline CDR1 and CDR2: SGDLS and YYNGEE. After removal of 3 bases from V and 3 bases from J, the junction contained 2 bases not matched to a gene. The CDR3 is 15 residues long. The chain's CDR3 is CASSALAGGYNEQFF. For the CDR3, the DNA is TGTGCCAGCAGCGCGCTAGCGGGAGGCTACAATGAGCAGTTCTTC.